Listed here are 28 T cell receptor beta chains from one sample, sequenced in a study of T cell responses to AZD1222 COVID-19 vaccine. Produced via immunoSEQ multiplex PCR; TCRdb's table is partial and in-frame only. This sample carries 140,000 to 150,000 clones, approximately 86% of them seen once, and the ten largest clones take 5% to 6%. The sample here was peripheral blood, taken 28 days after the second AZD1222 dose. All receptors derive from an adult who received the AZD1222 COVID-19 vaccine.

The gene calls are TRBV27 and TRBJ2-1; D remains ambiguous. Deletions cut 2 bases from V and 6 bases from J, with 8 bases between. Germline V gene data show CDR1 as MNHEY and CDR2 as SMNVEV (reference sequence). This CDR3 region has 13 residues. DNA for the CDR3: TGTGCCAGCAGTTTAGTTCTCCGCAATGAGCAGTTCTTC. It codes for CASSLVLRNEQFF.

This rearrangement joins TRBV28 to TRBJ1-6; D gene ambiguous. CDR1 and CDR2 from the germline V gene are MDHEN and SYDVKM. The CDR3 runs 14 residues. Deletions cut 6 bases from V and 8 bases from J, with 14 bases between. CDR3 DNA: TGTGCCAGCAGACCGCCGGGAGACCATTCACCCCTCCACTTT. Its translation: CASRPPGDHSPLHF.

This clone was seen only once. CDR3 nucleotides: TGTGCCAGTAGTATAGTAGCGGGGGAGACCCAGTACTTC. It encodes CASSIVAGETQYF. This chain joins TRBV19 and TRBJ2-5; TRBD2 agrees at 8 bases. The CDR3 totals 13 residues. Germline V gives CDR1 LNHDA, CDR2 SQIVND (reference sequence). Trimming removed 1 base from V and 5 bases from J; junction bases left unmatched: 0.

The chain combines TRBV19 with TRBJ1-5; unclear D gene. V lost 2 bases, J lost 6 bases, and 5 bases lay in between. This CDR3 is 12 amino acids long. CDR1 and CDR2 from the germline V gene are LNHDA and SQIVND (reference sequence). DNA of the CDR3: TGTGCCAGTAGTATACAGAGTCAGCCCCAGCATTTT. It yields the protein CASSIQSQPQHF.

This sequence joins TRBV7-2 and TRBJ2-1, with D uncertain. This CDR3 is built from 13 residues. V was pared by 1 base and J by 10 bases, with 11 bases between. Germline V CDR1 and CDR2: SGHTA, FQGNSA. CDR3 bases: TGTGCCAGCAGCTTAGGACCCTCCGGAGAGCAGTTCTTC. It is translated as CASSLGPSGEQFF.

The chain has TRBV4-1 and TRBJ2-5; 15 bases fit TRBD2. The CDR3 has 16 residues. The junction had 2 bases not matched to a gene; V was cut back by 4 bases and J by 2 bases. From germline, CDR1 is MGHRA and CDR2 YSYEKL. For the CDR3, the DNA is TGCGCCAGCAGCCCGGGACTAGCGGGAGGTCAAGAGACCCAGTACTTC. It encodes CASSPGLAGGQETQYF.

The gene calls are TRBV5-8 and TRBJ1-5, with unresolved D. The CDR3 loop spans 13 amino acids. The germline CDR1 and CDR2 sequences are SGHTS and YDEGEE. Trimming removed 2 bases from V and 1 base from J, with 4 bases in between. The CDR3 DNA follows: TGTGCCAGCAGCTTATACAGCAATCAGCCCCAGCATTTT. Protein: CASSLYSNQPQHF.

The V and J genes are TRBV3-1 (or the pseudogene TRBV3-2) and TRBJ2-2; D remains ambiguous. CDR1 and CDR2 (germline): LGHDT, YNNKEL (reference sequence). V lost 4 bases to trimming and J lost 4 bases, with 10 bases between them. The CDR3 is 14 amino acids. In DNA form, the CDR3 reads TGTGCCAGCAGCCTCTCCTCGGGCACCGGGGAGCTGTTTTTT. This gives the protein CASSLSSGTGELFF.

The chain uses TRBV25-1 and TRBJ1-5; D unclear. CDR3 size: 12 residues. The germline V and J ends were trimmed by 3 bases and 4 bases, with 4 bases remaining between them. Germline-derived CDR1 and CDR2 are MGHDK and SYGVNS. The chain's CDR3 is CASSDQNQPQHF. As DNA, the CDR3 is TGTGCCAGCAGTGATCAAAATCAGCCCCAGCATTTT.

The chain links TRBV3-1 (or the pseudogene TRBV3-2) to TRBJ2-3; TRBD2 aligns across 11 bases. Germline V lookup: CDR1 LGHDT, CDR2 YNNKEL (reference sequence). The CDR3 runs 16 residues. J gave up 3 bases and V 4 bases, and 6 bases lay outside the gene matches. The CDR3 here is CASSPIAGGRTDTQYF. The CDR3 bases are TGTGCCAGCAGCCCGATAGCGGGGGGGCGAACAGATACGCAGTATTTT.

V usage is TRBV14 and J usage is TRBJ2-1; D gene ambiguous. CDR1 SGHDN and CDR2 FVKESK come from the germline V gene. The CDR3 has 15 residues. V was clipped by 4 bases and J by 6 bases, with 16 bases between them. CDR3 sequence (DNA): TGTGCCAGCAGCCTCCAGACTCGGGTCCCCAATGAGCAGTTCTTC. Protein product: CASSLQTRVPNEQFF. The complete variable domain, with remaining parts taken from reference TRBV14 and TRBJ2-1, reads EAGVTQFPSHSVIEKGQTVTLRCDPISGHDNLYWYRRVMGKEIKFLLHFVKESKQDESGMPNNRFLAERTGGTYSTLKVQPAELEDSGVYFCASSLQTRVPNEQFFGPGTRLTVL.

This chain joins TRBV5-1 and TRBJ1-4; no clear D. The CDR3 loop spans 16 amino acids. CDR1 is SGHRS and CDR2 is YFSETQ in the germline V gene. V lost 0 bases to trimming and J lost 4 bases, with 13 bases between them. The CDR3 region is CASSLVVGGSNEKLFF. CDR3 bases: TGCGCCAGCAGCTTGGTCGTGGGAGGGAGTAATGAAAAACTGTTTTTT. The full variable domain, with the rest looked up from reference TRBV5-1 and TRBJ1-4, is KAGVTQTPRYLIKTRGQQVTLSCSPISGHRSVSWYQQTPGQGLQFLFEYFSETQRNKGNFPGRFSGRQFSNSRSEMNVSTLELGDSALYLCASSLVVGGSNEKLFFGSGTQLSVL.

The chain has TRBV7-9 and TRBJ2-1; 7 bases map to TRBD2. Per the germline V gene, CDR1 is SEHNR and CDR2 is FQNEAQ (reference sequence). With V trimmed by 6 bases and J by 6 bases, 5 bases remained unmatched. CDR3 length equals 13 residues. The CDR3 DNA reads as TGTGCCAGCAGAGAAGCGGGGAGCAATGAGCAGTTCTTC. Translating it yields CASREAGSNEQFF.

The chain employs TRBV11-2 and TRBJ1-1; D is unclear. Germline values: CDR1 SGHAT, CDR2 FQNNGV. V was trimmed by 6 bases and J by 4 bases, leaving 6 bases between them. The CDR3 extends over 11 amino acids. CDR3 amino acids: CASRRVTEAFF. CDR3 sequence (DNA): TGTGCCAGCAGAAGGGTCACTGAAGCTTTCTTT.

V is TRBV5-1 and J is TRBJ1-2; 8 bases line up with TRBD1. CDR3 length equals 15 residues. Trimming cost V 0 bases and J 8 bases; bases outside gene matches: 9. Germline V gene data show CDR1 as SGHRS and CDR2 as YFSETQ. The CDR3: CASSLETPGGGGYTF. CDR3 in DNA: TGCGCCAGCAGCTTGGAGACCCCAGGGGGCGGCGGCTACACCTTC.

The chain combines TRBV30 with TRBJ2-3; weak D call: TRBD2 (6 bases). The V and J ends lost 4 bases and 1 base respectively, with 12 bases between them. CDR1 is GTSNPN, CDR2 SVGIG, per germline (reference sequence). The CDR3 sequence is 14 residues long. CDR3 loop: CAWNFPGGTDTQYF. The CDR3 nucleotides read TGTGCCTGGAACTTCCCGGGGGGCACAGATACGCAGTATTTT.

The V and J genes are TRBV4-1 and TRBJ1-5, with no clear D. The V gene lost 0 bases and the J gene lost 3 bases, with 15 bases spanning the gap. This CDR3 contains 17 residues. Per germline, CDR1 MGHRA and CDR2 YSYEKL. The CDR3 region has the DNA TGCGCCAGCAGCCAAGATTTTAAGACGAGCGCCAATCAGCCCCAGCATTTT. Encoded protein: CASSQDFKTSANQPQHF.

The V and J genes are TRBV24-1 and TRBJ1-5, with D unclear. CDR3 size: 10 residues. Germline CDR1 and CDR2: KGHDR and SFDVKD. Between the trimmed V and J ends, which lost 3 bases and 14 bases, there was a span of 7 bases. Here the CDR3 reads CATSDPPKHF. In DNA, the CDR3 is TGTGCCACCAGTGATCCTCCAAAGCATTTT.

The CDR3 protein is CASSVGSGNTIYF. CDR3 nucleotide sequence: TGTGCCAGCAGTGTGGGGTCTGGAAACACCATATATTTT. The rearrangement joins TRBV6-4 to TRBJ1-3, with D hard to call. Trimming pared 4 bases from V and 1 base from J, leaving 5 bases between. The CDR3 spans 13 residues. Looked up from germline, CDR1 is MRHNA and CDR2 is SNTAGT.

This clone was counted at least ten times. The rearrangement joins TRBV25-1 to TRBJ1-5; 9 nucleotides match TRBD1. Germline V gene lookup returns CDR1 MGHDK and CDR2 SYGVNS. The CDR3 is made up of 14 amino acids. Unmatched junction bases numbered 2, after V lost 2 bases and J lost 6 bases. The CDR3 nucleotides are TGTGCCAGCAGTGAAGGGACAGGGACTCAGCCCCAGCATTTT. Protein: CASSEGTGTQPQHF. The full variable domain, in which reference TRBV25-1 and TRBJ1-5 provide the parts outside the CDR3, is EADIYQTPRYLVIGTGKKITLECSQTMGHDKMYWYQQDPGMELHLIHYSYGVNSTEKGDLSSESTVSRIRTEHFPLTLESARPSHTSQYLCASSEGTGTQPQHFGDGTRLSIL.

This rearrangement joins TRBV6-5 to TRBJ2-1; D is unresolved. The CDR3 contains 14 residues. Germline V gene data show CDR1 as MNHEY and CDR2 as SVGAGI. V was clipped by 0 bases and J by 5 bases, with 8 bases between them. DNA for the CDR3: TGTGCCAGCAGTTACTCTGTATATGACAATGAGCAGTTCTTC. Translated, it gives CASSYSVYDNEQFF.

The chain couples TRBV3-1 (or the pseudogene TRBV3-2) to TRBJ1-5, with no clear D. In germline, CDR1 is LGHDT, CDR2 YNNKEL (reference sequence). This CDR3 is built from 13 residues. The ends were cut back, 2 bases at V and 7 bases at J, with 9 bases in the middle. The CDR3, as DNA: TGTGCCAGCAGCCAATCTCAAGGCCAGCCCCAGCATTTT. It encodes CASSQSQGQPQHF.

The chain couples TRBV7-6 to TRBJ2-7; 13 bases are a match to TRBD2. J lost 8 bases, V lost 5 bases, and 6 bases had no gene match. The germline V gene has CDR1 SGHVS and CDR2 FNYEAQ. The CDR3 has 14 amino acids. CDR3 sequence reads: CASSPGLAGDKQYF. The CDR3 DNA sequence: TGTGCCAGCAGCCCCGGACTAGCGGGAGATAAGCAGTACTTC.

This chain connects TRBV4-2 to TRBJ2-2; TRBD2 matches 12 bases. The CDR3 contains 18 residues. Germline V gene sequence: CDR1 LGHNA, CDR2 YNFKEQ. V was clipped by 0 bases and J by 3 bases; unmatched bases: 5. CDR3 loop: CASSQDPSGGADTGELFF. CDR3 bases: TGTGCCAGCAGCCAAGATCCTAGCGGGGGGGCCGACACCGGGGAGCTGTTTTTT.

CDR3 in DNA: TGTGCCAGCAGTTCGCTGGTAGGGACATTCCGGGAGCAGTTCTTC. It encodes CASSSLVGTFREQFF. This sequence joins TRBV6-5 and TRBJ2-1; D is possibly TRBD1 (6 bases). Trimming took 4 bases from V and 10 from J, leaving 20 bases between them. Germline CDR1 is MNHEY and CDR2 is SVGAGI. This CDR3 is built from 15 residues.

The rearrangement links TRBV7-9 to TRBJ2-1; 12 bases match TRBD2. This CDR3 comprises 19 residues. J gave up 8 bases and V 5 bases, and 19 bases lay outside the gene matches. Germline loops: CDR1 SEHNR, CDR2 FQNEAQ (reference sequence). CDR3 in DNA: TGTGCCAGCAGCCCTCCCATAACCTCGACTAGCGGGAGAACACATGAGCAGTTCTTC. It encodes CASSPPITSTSGRTHEQFF.

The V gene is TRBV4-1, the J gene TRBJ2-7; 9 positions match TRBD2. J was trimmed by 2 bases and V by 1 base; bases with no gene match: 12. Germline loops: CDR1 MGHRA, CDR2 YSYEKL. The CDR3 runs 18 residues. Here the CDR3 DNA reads TGCGCCAGCAGCCAAGCGCTTGAGGGTAGCGGGAGAACCTACGAGCAGTACTTC. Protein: CASSQALEGSGRTYEQYF.

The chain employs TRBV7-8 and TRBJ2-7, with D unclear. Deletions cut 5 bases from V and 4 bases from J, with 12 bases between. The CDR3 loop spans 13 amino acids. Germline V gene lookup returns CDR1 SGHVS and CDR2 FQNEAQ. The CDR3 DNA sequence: TGTGCCAGCAGCCCATCCCTTTTATACGAGCAGTACTTC. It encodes CASSPSLLYEQYF.